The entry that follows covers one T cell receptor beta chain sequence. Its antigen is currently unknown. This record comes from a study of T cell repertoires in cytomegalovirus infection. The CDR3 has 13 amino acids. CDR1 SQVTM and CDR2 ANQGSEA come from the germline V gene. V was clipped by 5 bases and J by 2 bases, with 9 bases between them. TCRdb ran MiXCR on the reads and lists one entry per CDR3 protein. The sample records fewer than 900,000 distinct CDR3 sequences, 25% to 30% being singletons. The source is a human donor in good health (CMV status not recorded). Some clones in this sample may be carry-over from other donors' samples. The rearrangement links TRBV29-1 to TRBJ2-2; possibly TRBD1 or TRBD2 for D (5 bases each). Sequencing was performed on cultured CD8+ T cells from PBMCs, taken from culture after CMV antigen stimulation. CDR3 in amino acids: CSVRGENTGELFF. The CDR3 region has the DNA TGCAGCGTTCGAGGGGAAAACACCGGGGAGCTGTTTTTT.